What follows describes a single T cell receptor (beta chain). Its cognate antigen is unknown. This entry comes from a study of identical twins. The study, taken as a whole, reports: Models predicted too little out-of-frame TCR alpha sharing in monozygotic twins. Excess sharing by twins proved weaker in beta out-of-frame sequences.

V dropped 6 bases and J dropped 9 bases, with 12 bases sitting between them. CDR3 length: 13 amino acids. Template switching introduced a universal primer site, and the cDNA bore unique molecular identifiers. TCRdb reprocessed the 5' RACE reads via MiXCR and lists one record per CDR3 protein. There are about 900,000 distinct CDR3 sequences in the sample; about 12% occur only once, and about 1.5% lies in the top ten. These same data were also listed under a study on yellow fever vaccine responses in identical twins. This second report adds: Reported findings indicate that twins' vaccine T cell responses seemed partially convergent, partially personalized.

The sequence was collected from a woman aged 18-30 years in good health. The chain combines TRBV12-3 or TRBV12-4 with TRBJ1-6; a weak D match, TRBD1 (6 bases). Sequencing input: PBMCs. CDR3 DNA sequence: TGTGCCAGCAGCTCAGGGGTTTCTTCACCCCTCCACTTT. It encodes CASSSGVSSPLHF.